This TCR beta chain was profiled in a study of blood T cell repertoires in COVID-19. At the level of the study: Collection of acute and convalescent COVID-19 samples took place in the United States, Italy and Spain.

As originally analysed: Amplified reference gene primers provided the basis for estimating nucleated cell counts. Method: immunoSEQ multiplex PCR; TCRdb's copy keeps in-frame clones and lacks some. V and J calls and clone size come straight from that table; D and trimming were deduced from the DNA. Of some 400,000 clones listed, around 86% are singletons. V gave up 7 bases and J gave up 3 bases; unmatched junction bases: 15. CDR3 length: 16 residues. Germline V gene sequence: CDR1 SGHKS, CDR2 YYEKEE (reference sequence). This rearrangement joins TRBV5-5 to TRBJ2-7, with 8 bases lining up with TRBD1. The sample consisted of peripheral blood. The receptor comes from a human donor in a cohort sampled during active COVID-19. The CDR3 bases are TGTGCCAGCTCCTCGGTGGGGACAGGAAAATTCTACGAGCAGTACTTC. Amino acid sequence: CASSSVGTGKFYEQYF.